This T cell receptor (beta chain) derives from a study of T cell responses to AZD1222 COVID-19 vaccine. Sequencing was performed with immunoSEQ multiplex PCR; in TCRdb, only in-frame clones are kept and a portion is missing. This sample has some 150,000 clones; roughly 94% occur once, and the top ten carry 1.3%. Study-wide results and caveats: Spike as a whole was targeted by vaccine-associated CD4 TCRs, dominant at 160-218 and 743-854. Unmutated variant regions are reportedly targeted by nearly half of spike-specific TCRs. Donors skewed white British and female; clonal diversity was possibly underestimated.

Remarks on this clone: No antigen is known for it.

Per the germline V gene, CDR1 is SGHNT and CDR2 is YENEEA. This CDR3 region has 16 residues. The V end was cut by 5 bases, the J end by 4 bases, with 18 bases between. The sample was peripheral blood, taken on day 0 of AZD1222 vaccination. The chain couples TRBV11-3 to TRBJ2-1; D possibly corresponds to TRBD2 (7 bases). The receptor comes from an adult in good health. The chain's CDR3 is CASSPTGLGGYNEQFF. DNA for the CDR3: TGTGCCAGCAGCCCTACAGGGTTGGGAGGGTACAATGAGCAGTTCTTC. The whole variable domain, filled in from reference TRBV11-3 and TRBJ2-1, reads EAGVVQSPRYKIIEKKQPVAFWCNPISGHNTLYWYLQNLGQGPELLIRYENEEAVDDSQLPKDRFSAERLKGVDSTLKIQPAELGDSAVYLCASSPTGLGGYNEQFFGPGTRLTVL.